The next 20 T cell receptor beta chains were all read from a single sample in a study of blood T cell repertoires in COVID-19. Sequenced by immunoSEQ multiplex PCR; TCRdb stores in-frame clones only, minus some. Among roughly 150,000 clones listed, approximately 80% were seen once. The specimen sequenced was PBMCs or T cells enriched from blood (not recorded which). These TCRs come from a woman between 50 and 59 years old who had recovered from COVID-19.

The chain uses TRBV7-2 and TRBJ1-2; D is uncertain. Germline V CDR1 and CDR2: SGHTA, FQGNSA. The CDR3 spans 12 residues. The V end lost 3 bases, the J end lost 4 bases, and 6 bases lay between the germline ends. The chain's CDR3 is CASSFPSYGYTF. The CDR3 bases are TGTGCCAGCAGCTTTCCATCCTATGGCTACACCTTC.

CDR3 coding DNA: TGTGCCAGCAGCGCTGACAGGGATTCACCCCTCCACTTT. Translated, it gives CASSADRDSPLHF. The chain carries TRBV7-3 and TRBJ1-6; TRBD1 matches at 7 bases. From germline, CDR1 is SGHTA and CDR2 FQGTGA. The CDR3 spans 13 residues. With V trimmed by 5 bases and J by 8 bases, 3 bases remained unmatched.

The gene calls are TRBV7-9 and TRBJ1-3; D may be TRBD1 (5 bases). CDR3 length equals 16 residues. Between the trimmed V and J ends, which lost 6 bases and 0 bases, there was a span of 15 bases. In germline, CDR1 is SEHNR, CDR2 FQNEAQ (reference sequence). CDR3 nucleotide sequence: TGTGCCAGCAGAGCCAAGGGGTCGTTCTCTGGAAACACCATATATTTT. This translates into CASRAKGSFSGNTIYF.

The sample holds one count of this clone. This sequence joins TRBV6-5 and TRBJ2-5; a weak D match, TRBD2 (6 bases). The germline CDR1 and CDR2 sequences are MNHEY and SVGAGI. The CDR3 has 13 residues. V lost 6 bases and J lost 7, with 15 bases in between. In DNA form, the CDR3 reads TGTGCCAGCAGGGACCCTAGCGAACGGACCCAGTACTTC. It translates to CASRDPSERTQYF.

CDR3 in amino acids: CASSQAPEGRSYEQYF. DNA of the CDR3: TGTGCCAGCAGCCAAGCCCCCGAGGGCCGCTCCTACGAGCAGTACTTC. The V gene is TRBV3-1 (or the pseudogene TRBV3-2), the J gene TRBJ2-7; D might be TRBD2 (5 bases). CDR1 and CDR2 from the germline V gene are LGHDT and YNNKEL (reference sequence). V lost 1 base and J lost 0, with 13 bases in between. The CDR3 consists of 16 residues.

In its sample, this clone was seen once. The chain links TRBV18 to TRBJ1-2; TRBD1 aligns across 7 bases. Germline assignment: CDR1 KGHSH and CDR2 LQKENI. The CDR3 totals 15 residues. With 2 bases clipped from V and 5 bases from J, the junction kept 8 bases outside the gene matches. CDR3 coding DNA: TGTGCCAGCTCACCAACAGGACAGGATTTATATGGCTACACCTTC. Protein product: CASSPTGQDLYGYTF.

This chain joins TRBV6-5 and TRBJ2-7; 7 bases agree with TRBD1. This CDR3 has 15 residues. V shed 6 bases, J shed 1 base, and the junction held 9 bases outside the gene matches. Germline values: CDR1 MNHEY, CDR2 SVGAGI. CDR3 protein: CASSPDRDPSYEQYF. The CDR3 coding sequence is TGTGCCAGCAGCCCCGACAGGGACCCGTCCTACGAGCAGTACTTC.

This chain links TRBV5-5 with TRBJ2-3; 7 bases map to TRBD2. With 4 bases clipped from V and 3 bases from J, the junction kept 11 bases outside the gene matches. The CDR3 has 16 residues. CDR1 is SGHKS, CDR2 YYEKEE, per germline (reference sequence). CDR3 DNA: TGTGCCAGCAGCACCGGGCTCCACGGGGGGACAGATACGCAGTATTTT. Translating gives CASSTGLHGGTDTQYF.

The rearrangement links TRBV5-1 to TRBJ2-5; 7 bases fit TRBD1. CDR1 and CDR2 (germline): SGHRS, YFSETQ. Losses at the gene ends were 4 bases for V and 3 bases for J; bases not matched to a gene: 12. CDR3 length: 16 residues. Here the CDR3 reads CASSQPTGSGEETQYF. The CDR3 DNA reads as TGCGCCAGCAGCCAACCGACAGGGAGTGGTGAAGAGACCCAGTACTTC.

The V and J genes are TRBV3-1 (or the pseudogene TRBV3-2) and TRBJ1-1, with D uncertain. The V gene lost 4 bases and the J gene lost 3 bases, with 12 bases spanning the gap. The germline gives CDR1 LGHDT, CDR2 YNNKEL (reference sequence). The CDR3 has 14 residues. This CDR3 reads CASSPTYVHTEAFF. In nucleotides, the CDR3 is TGTGCCAGCAGCCCCACCTATGTTCACACTGAAGCTTTCTTT.

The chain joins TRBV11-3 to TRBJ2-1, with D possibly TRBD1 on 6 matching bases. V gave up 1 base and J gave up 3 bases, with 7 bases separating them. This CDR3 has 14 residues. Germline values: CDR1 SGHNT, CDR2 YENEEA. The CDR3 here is CASSLGTVYNEQFF. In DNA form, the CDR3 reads TGTGCCAGCAGCTTAGGGACAGTCTACAATGAGCAGTTCTTC.

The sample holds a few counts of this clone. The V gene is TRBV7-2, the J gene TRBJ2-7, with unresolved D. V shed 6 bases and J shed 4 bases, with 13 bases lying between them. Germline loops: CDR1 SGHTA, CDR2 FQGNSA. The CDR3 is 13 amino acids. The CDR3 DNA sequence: TGTGCCAGCAGTTACCATCGAGCTTACGAGCAGTACTTC. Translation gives CASSYHRAYEQYF.

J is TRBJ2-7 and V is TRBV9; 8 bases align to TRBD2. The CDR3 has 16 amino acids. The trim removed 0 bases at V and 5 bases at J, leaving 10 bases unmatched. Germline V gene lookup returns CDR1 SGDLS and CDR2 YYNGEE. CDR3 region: CASSVGVSGSPNEQYF. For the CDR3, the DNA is TGTGCCAGCAGCGTAGGAGTCAGCGGGAGTCCCAACGAGCAGTACTTC.

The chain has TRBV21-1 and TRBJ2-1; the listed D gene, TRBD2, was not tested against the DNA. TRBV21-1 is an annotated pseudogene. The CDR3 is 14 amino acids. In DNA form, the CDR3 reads TGTGCCAGCAGCAAAGCTAAGCCGCGATATGAGCAGTTCTTC. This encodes CASSKAKPRYEQFF.

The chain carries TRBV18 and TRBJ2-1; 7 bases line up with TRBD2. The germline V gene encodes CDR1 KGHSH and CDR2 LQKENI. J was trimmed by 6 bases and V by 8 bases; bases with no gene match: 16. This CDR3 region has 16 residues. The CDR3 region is CASHSGLTLVGNEQFF. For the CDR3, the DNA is TGTGCCAGCCATAGCGGGTTAACCTTGGTTGGCAATGAGCAGTTCTTC.

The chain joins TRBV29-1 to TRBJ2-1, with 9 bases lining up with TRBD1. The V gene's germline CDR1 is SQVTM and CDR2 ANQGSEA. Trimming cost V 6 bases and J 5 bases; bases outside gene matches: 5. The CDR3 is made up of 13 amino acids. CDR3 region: CSVLRDRDNEQFF. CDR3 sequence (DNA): TGCAGCGTGCTCCGGGACAGGGACAATGAGCAGTTCTTC.

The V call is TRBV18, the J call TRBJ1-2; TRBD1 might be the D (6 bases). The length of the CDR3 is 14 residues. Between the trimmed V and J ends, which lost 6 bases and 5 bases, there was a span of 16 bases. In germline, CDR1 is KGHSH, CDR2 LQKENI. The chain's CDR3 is CASSPEQGRYGYTF. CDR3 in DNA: TGTGCCAGCTCGCCGGAACAGGGACGGTATGGCTACACCTTC. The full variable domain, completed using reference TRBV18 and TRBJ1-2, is NAGVMQNPRHLVRRRGQEARLRCSPMKGHSHVYWYRQLPEEGLKFMVYLQKENIIDESGMPKERFSAEFPKEGPSILRIQQVVRGDSAAYFCASSPEQGRYGYTFGSGTRLTVV.

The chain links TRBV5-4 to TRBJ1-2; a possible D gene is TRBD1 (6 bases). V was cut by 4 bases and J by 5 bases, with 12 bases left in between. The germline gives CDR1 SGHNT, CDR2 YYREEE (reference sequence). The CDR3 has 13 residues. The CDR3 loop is CASSLTGDYGYTF. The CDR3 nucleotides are TGTGCCAGCAGCCTGACAGGAGATTATGGCTACACCTTC.

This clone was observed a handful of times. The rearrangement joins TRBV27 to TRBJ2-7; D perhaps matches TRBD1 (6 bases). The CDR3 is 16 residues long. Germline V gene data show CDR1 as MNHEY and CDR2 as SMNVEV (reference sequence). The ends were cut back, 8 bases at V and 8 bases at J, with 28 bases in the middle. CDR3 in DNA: TGTGCCAGCTCCTCCCCCGGGACAAGCAAGACCCCCCAGCAGTACTTC. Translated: CASSSPGTSKTPQQYF.

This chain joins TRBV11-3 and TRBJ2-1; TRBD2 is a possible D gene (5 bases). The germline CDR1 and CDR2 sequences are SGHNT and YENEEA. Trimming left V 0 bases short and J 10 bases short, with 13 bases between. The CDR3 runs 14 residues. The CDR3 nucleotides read TGTGCCAGCAGCTTAGATCAGGCTAGCAAGGAGCAGTTCTTC. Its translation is CASSLDQASKEQFF.